This T cell receptor beta chain is from a study of blood T cell repertoires in COVID-19. Across the study: T cells, B-cell-depleted T cells, or PBMCs supplied cDNA or gDNA.

The data were produced by immunoSEQ multiplex PCR, yet TCRdb's version contains in-frame clones alone and is incomplete. The repertoire holds 140,000 to 150,000 clones, with about 80% as singletons. Germline V lookup: CDR1 LGHDT, CDR2 YNNKEL (reference sequence). The CDR3 covers 16 residues. Germline trimming cut 0 bases from V and 3 bases from J; bases unmatched to any gene: 6. This TCR came from a woman aged 50 to 65 who had recovered from COVID-19. This rearrangement joins TRBV3-1 (or the pseudogene TRBV3-2) to TRBJ2-3, with 7 bases fitting TRBD1. Sequencing was performed on PBMCs or T cells enriched from blood (not recorded which). CDR3 region: CASSQELRQGTDTQYF. The CDR3 DNA follows: TGTGCCAGCAGCCAAGAGTTAAGACAGGGTACAGATACGCAGTATTTT.